This T cell receptor (beta chain) was identified in a study of blood T cell repertoires in COVID-19. About the study: Whether acute or convalescent, the COVID-19 samples came from the United States, Italy and Spain.

Authors' analysis steps: It was from reference gene primer amplification that nucleated cell counts were estimated. Sequencing used immunoSEQ multiplex PCR; TCRdb keeps in-frame clones, though not all of them. D and trimming come from the DNA, and the V and J calls and clone size come from that table. The table lists about 190,000 clones, 70% to 90% of them singletons. This clone showed up just a few times. Trimming removed 1 base from V and 11 bases from J, with 12 bases in between. Germline V gives CDR1 LNHDA, CDR2 SQIVND (reference sequence). The CDR3 runs 13 residues. The sample taken for sequencing was peripheral blood. The V call is TRBV19, the J call TRBJ1-5; TRBD1 is a possible D gene (5 bases). This receptor was obtained from a woman between 65 and 79 years old with active or convalescent COVID-19. CDR3 in amino acids: CASSIGPKGTQHF. CDR3 in DNA: TGTGCCAGTAGTATAGGCCCCAAGGGGACCCAGCATTTT.